This TCR beta chain was recorded in a study of cytomegalovirus exposure and HLA in healthy donors listed by TCRdb under 2017. General notes on the study: According to a later analysis, one platform produced both the roughly 130 validation repertoires and the 550 to 800 repertoires of the first cohort. The study was designed to test whether signatures of past pathogen exposure could be identified by cataloging public T cell receptors. A separate validation cohort of over 95 different subjects was used in addition to the 666-subject first cohort. To predict cytomegalovirus infection status, the study brought together high-throughput TCR immunosequencing, statistical association of individual TCRs with disease status, and machine learning. Study-level results and caveats: All 120 or so repertoires were used to score co-occurrence in the validation cohort in a later analysis, because that analysis had no HLA typing for the cohort. In vitro tests confirmed that three of the cytomegalovirus-associated TCR beta chains recognize cytomegalovirus antigens. A later analysis found that TCRs clustered in the first cohort also tended to co-occur in the roughly 120 validation repertoires, with 94% of cluster scores above 0. The classifier was reported to diagnose cytomegalovirus status with high specificity and sensitivity in both the original cohort and the validation cohort. Across donors, most TCR sequences were observed very rarely, whereas some public TCRs were present in many individuals. The study gave a list of under 200 TCR beta chains associated with cytomegalovirus. According to the authors, the approach could potentially be generalized to other disease states and immunological phenotypes.

Comment on this clone: Its antigen remains unidentified. No much larger clonotype is one base removed from it; base qualities were not supplied.

Donors formed part of the validation cohort, which comprised about 130 subjects and was distinct from the first cohort of under 850 subjects. CDR1 and CDR2 are read off the germline V gene as MNHEY and SVGAGI. Between the V and J ends, shortened by 0 bases and 4 bases respectively, the junction contains 13 bases. From cysteine to phenylalanine, the CDR3 is 15 amino acids long. The CDR3 DNA has 45 bases and is translated from base 1. Receptors were amplified or captured by the immunoSEQ multiplex PCR assay. From the authors' description of their analysis: To diagnose cytomegalovirus status from the catalog of TCR beta chain sequences, a statistical classification framework was built. TCRdb obtained this table from immuneACCESS and retained in-frame rearrangements with V and J assigned. These tables miss some clones; where compared with another copy, unresolved V genes account for less than half of the shortfall, and the remainder is unexplained. V and J calls plus clone size are reproduced from that table; the DNA served to infer D and trimming. This sample comprises tens of thousands of clones, approximately 96% of them detected only once. The biggest ten clones account for over 3.5% of the sample.

The specimen sequenced was PBMCs. The sequence joins TRBV6-5 to TRBJ2-7; confidence is insufficient to name the D gene. This TCR came from a woman aged 18 to 35 in good health and CMV-seropositive. The bases read TGTGCCAGCAGTTACTCGTACTCCTCAAATTACGAGCAGTACTTC. It is translated as CASSYSYSSNYEQYF.